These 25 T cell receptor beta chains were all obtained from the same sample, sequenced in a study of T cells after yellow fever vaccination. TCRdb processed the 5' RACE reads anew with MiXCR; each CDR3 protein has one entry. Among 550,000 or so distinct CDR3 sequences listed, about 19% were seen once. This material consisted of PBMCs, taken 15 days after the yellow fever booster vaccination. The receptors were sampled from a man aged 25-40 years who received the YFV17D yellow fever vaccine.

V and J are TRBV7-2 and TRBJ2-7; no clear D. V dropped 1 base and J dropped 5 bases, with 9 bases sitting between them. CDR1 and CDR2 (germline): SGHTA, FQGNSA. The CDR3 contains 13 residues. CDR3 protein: CASSLVVLDEQYF. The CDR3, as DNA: TGTGCCAGCAGCTTAGTAGTCCTAGACGAGCAGTACTTC. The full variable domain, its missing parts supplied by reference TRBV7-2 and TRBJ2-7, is GAGVSQSPSNKVTEKGKDVELRCDPISGHTALYWYRQSLGQGLEFLIYFQGNSAPDKSGLPSDRFSAERTGGSVSTLTIQRTQQEDSAVYLCASSLVVLDEQYFGPGTRLTVT.

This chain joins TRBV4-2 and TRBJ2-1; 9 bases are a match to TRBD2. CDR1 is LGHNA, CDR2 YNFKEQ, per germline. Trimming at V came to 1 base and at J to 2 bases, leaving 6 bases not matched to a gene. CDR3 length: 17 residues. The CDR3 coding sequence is TGTGCCAGCAGCCAAGCCCCGACTAGCGGTCCCTACAATGAGCAGTTCTTC. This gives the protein CASSQAPTSGPYNEQFF.

CDR3 nucleotides: TGTGCCAGCAGGCTGGACAGTTCAAAATATCACACCTTC. Amino acid sequence: CASRLDSSKYHTF. J is TRBJ1-2 and V is TRBV12-3 or TRBV12-4; D perhaps matches TRBD1 (6 bases). Trimming removed 6 bases at V and 12 bases at J, with 20 bases between. The CDR3 totals 13 residues.

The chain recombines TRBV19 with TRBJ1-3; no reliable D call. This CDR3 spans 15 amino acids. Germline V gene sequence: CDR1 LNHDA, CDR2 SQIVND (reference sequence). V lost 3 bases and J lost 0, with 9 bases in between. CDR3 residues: CASSIGSYSGNTIYF. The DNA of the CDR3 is TGTGCCAGTAGTATCGGGAGCTACTCTGGAAACACCATATATTTT.

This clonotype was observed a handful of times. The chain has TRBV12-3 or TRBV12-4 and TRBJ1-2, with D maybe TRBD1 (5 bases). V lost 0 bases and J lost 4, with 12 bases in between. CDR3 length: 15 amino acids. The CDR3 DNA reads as TGTGCCAGCAGTTTAGCGCCTAATGGGGGCTATGGCTACACCTTC. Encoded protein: CASSLAPNGGYGYTF.

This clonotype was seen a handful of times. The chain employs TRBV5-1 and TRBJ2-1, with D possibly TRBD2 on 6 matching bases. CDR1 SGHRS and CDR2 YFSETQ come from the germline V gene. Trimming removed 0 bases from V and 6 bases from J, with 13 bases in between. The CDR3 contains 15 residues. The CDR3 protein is CASSLGGLASNEQFF. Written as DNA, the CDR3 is TGCGCCAGCAGCTTGGGAGGTCTAGCGAGCAATGAGCAGTTCTTC.

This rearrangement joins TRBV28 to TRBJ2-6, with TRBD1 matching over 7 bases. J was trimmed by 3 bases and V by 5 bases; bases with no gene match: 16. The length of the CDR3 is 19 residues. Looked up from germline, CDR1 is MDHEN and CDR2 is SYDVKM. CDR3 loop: CASSTIQGFTTNGANVLTF. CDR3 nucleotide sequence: TGTGCCAGCAGTACGATACAGGGGTTCACGACGAATGGGGCCAACGTCCTGACTTTC.

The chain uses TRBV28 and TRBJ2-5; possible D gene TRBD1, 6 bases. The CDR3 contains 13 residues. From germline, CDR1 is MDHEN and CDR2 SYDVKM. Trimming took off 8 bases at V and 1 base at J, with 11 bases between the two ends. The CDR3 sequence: CASRLTGQETQYF. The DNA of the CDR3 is TGTGCCAGCCGACTGACAGGCCAAGAGACCCAGTACTTC.

The CDR3 here is CATRGTSTYEQYF. CDR3 DNA: TGCGCCACCCGCGGGACTAGCACCTACGAGCAGTACTTC. J is TRBJ2-7 and V is TRBV5-1, with 9 bases matching TRBD2. Germline V CDR1 and CDR2: SGHRS, YFSETQ. Losses at the gene ends were 9 bases for V and 2 bases for J; bases not matched to a gene: 6. This CDR3 spans 13 amino acids.

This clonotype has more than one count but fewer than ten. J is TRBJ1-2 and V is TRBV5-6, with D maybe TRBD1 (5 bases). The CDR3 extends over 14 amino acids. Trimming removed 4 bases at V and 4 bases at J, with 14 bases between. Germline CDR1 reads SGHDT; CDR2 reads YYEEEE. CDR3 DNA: TGTGCCAGCAGCCGGTCGGGACTGAGCTATGGCTACACCTTC. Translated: CASSRSGLSYGYTF.

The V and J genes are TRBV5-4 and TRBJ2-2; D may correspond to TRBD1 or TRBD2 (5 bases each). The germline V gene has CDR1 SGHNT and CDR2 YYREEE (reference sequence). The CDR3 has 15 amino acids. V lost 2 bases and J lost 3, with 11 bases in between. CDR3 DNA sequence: TGTGCCAGCAGCTTCGTGGGGGAATACACCGGGGAGCTGTTTTTT. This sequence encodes CASSFVGEYTGELFF.

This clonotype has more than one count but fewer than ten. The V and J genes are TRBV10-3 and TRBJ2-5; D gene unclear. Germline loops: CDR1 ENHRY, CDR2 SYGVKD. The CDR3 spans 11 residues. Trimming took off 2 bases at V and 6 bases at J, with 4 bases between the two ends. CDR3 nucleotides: TGTGCCATCAGTGAGGCCCAGACCCAGTACTTC. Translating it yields CAISEAQTQYF.

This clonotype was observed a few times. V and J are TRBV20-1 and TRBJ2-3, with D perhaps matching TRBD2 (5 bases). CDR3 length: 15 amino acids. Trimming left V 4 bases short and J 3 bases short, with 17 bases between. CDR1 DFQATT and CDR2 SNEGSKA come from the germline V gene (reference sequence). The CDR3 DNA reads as TGCAGTGCTACCTCCCGGTCGGGAACGACAGATACGCAGTATTTT. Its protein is CSATSRSGTTDTQYF.

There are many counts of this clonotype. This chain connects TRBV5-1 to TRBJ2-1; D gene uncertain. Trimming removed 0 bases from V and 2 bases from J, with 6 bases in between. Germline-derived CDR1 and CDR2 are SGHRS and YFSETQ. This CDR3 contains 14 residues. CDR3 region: CASSLDPPYNEQFF. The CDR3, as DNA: TGCGCCAGCAGCTTGGACCCACCCTACAATGAGCAGTTCTTC.

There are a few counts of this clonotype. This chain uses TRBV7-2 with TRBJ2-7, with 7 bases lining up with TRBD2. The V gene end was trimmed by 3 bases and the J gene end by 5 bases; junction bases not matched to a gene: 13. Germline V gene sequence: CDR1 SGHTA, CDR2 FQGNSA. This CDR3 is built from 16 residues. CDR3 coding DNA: TGTGCCAGCAGCTTTAGCTCCGCGGGAGTTATCCACGAGCAGTACTTC. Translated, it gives CASSFSSAGVIHEQYF.

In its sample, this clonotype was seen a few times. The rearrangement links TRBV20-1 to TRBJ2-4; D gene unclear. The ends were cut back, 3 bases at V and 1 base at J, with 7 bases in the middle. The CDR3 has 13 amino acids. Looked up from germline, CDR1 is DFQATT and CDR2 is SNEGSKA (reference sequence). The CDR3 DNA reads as TGCAGTGCTAGGGACGGGGCCAAAAACATTCAGTACTTC. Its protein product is CSARDGAKNIQYF.

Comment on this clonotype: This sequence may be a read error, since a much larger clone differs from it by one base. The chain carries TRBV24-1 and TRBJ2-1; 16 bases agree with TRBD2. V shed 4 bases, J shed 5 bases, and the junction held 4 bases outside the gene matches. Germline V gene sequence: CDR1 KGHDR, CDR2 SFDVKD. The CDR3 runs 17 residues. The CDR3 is CATSDPGTSGGDNEQFF. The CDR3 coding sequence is TGTGCCACCAGTGACCCCGGGACTAGCGGGGGGGACAATGAGCAGTTCTTC.

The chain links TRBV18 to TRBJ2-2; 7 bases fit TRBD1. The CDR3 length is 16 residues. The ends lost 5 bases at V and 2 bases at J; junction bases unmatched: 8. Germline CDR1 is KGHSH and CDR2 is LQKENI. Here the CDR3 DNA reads TGTGCCAGCTCAATAACCGGGACAGACAACACCGGGGAGCTGTTTTTT. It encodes CASSITGTDNTGELFF.

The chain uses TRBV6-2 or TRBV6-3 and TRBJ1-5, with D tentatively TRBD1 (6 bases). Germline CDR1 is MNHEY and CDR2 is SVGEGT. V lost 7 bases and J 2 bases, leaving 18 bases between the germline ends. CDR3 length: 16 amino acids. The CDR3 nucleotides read TGTGCCAGCACCACCGGACAGAGAACGCGCAATCAGCCCCAGCATTTT. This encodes CASTTGQRTRNQPQHF.

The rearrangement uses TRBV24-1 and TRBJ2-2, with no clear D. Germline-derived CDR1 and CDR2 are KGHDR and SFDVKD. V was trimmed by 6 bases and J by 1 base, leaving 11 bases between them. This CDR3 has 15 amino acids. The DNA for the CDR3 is TGTGCCACCAGTCACATAGAACAGAACACCGGGGAGCTGTTTTTT. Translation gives CATSHIEQNTGELFF.

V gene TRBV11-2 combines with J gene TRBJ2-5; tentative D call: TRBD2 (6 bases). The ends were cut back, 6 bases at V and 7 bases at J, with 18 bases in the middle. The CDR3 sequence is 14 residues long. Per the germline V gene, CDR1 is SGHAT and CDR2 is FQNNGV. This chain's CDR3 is CASSPPTSLPTQYF. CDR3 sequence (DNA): TGTGCCAGCAGTCCCCCGACTAGTCTCCCGACCCAGTACTTC.

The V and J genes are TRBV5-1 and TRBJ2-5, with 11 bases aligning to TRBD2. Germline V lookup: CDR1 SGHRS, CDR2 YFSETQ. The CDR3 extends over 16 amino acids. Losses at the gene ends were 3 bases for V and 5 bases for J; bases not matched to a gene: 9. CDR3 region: CASSYGLAGVRETQYF. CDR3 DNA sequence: TGCGCCAGCAGCTACGGACTAGCGGGCGTAAGGGAGACCCAGTACTTC.

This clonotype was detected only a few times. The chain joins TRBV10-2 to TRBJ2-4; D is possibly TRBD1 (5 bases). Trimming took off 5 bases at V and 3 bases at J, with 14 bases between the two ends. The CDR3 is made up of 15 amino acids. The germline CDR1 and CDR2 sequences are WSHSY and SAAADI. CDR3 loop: CASSPGHPFKNIQYF. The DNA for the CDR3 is TGCGCCAGCAGTCCCGGACACCCCTTCAAAAACATTCAGTACTTC.

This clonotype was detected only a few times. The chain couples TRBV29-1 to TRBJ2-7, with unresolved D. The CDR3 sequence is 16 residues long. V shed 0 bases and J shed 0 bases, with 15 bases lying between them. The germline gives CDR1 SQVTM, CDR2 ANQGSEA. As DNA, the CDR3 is TGCAGCGTTGAAGATCCCCTGGCGGAGAGCTCCTACGAGCAGTACTTC. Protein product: CSVEDPLAESSYEQYF.

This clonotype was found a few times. CDR3 protein: CASYSSPMETQYF. CDR3 coding DNA: TGTGCCAGCTACTCCAGCCCAATGGAGACCCAGTACTTC. This chain links TRBV6-1 with TRBJ2-5; D is uncertain. The germline CDR1 and CDR2 sequences are MNHNS and SASEGT. The CDR3 is 13 residues long. Trimming left V 8 bases short and J 5 bases short, with 15 bases between.